This TCR beta chain came from a study of blood T cell repertoires in COVID-19. The wider study: COVID-19 samples collected from the United States, Italy and Spain covered acute and convalescent phases. T cells, B-cell-depleted T cells, or PBMCs supplied cDNA or gDNA.

The authors' processing: Estimation of nucleated cell counts relied on the amplification of reference gene primers. TCRdb's copy holds only in-frame clones and misses some; the assay was immunoSEQ multiplex PCR. D and trimming come from the DNA, and the V and J calls and clone size come from that table. The sample comprises 250,000 to 400,000 clones, over 75% of which are singletons, and 1% rests with the top ten. The V end was cut by 1 base, the J end by 5 bases, with 15 bases between. The germline CDR1 and CDR2 sequences are SGDLS and YYNGEE. The CDR3 loop spans 15 amino acids. The sample consisted of peripheral blood. The chain has TRBV9 and TRBJ2-5; a possible D gene is TRBD1 (6 bases). This sequence was found in a man in his forties or fifties with active or convalescent COVID-19. The CDR3 loop is CASSVMTGQGETQYF. DNA of the CDR3: TGTGCCAGCAGCGTAATGACAGGCCAAGGGGAGACCCAGTACTTC.